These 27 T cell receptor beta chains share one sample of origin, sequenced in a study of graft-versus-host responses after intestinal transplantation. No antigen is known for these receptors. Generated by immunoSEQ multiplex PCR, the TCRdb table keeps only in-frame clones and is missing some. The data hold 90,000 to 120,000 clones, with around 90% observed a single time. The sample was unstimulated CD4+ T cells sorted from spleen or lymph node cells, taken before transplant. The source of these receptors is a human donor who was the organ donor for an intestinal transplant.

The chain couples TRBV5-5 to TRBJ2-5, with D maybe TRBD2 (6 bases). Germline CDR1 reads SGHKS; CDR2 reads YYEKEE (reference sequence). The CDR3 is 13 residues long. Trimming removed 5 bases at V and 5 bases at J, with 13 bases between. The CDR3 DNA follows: TGTGCCAGCAGTGGGACTGCCCTCGAGACCCAGTACTTC. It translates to CASSGTALETQYF.

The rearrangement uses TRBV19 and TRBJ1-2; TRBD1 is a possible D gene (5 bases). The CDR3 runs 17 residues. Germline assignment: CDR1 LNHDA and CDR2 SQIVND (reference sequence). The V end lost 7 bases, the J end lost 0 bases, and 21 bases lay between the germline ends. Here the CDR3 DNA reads TGTGCCAGTAACTCCCCCCGGACATGGAAGACTAACTATGGCTACACCTTC. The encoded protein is CASNSPRTWKTNYGYTF.

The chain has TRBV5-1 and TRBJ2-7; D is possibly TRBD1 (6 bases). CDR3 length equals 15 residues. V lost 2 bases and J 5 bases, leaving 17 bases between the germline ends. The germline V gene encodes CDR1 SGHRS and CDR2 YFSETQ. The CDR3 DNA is TGCGCCAGCAGCTTCGGATCTTTCCCAGGGGACGAGCAGTACTTC. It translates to CASSFGSFPGDEQYF.

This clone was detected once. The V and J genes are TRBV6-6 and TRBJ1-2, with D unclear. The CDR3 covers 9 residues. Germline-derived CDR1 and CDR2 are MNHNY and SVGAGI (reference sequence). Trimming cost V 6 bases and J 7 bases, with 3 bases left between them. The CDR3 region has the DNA TGTGCCAGCAGGGGTGGCTACACCTTC. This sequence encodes CASRGGYTF.

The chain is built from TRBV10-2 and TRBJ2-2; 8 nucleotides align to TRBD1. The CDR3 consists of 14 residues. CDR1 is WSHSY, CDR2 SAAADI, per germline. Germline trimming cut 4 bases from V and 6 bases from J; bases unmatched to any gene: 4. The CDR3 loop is CASSGQGAAGELFF. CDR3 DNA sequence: TGCGCCAGCAGTGGCCAGGGGGCGGCCGGGGAGCTGTTTTTT.

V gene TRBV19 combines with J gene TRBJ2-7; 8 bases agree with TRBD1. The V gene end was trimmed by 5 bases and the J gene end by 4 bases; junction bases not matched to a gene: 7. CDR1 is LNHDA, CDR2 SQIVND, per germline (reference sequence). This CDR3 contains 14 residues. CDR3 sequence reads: CASSSRDRLYEQYF. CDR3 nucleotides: TGTGCCAGTAGTTCCCGGGACAGGCTGTACGAGCAGTACTTC.

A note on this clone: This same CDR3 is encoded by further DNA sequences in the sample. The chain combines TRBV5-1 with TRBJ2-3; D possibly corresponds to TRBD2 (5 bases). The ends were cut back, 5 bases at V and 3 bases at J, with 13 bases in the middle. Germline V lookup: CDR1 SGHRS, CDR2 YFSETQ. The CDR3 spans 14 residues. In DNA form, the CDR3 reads TGCGCCAGCAGGGGAGATGTTAGGACAGATACGCAGTATTTT. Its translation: CASRGDVRTDTQYF. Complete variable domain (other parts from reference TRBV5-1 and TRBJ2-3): KAGVTQTPRYLIKTRGQQVTLSCSPISGHRSVSWYQQTPGQGLQFLFEYFSETQRNKGNFPGRFSGRQFSNSRSEMNVSTLELGDSALYLCASRGDVRTDTQYFGPGTRLTVL.

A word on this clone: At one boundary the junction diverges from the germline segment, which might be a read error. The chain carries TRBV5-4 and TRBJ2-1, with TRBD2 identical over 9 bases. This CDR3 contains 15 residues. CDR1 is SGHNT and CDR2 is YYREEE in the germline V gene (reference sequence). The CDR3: CASSLGGLAYIEQFF. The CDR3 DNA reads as TGTGCCAGCAGCTTGGGGGGACTAGCTTACATTGAGCAGTTCTTC. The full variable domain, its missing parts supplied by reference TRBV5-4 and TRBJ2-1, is ETGVTQSPTHLIKTRGQQVTLRCSSQSGHNTVSWYQQALGQGPQFIFQYYREEENGRGNFPPRFSGLQFPNYSSELNVNALELDDSALYLCASSLGGLAYIEQFFGPGTRLTVL.

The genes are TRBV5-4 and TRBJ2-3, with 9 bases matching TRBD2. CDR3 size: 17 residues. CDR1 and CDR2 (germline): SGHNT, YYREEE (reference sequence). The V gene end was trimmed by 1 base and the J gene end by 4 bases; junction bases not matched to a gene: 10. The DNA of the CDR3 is TGTGCCAGCAGCTTGTCGAGCGGCGGGGGGGTAGCAGATACGCAGTATTTT. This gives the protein CASSLSSGGGVADTQYF.

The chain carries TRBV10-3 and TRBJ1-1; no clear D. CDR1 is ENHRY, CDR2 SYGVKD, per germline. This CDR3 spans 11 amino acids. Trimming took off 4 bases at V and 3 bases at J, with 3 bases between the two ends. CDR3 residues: CAISGDTEAFF. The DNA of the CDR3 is TGTGCCATCAGTGGAGACACTGAAGCTTTCTTT.

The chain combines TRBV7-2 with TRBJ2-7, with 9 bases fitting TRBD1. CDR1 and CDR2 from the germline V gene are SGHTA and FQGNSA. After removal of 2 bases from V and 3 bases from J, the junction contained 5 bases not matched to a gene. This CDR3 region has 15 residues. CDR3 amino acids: CASSLPGTGLYEQYF. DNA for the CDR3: TGTGCCAGCAGCTTACCTGGGACAGGGCTCTACGAGCAGTACTTC.

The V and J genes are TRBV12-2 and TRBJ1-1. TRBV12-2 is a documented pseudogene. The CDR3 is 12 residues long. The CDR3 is CASRFRGTEAFF. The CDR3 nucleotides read TGTGCAAGTCGCTTCCGGGGCACTGAAGCTTTCTTT.

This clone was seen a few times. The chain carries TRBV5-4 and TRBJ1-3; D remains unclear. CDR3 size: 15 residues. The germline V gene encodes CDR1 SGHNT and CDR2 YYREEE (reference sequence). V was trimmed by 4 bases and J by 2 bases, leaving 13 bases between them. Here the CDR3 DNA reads TGTGCCAGCAGCCCCATGGGCGGGACTGGAAACACCATATATTTT. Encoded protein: CASSPMGGTGNTIYF.

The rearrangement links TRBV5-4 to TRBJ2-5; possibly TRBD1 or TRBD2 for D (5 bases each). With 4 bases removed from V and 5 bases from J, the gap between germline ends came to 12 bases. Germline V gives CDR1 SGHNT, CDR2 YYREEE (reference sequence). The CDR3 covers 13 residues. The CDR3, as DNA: TGTGCCAGCAGCCCCGGGACCTCTGAGACCCAGTACTTC. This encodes CASSPGTSETQYF.

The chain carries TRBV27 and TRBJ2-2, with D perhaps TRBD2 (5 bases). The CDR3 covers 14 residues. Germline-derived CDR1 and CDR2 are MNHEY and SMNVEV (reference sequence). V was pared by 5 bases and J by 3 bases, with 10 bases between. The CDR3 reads CASSVAWDTGELFF. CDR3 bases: TGTGCCAGCAGTGTAGCGTGGGACACCGGGGAGCTGTTTTTT.

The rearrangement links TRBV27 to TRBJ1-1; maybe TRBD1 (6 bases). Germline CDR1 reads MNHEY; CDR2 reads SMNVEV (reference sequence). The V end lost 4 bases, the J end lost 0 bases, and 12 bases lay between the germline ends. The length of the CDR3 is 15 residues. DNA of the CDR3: TGTGCCAGCAGTTCCGGGACATTCATGAACACTGAAGCTTTCTTT. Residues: CASSSGTFMNTEAFF.

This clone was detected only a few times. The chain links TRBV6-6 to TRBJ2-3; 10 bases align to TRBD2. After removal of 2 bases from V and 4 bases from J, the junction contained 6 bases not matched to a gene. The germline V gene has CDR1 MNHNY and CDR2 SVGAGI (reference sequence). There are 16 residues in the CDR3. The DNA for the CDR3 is TGTGCCAGCAGTTACGGAATAGCGGGGGGCTCAGATACGCAGTATTTT. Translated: CASSYGIAGGSDTQYF.

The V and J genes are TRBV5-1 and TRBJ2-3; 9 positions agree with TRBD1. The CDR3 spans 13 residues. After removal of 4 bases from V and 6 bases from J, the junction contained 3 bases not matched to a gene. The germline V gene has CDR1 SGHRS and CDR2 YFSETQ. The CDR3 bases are TGCGCCAGCAGCGATGGACAGGGGGATACGCAGTATTTT. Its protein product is CASSDGQGDTQYF.

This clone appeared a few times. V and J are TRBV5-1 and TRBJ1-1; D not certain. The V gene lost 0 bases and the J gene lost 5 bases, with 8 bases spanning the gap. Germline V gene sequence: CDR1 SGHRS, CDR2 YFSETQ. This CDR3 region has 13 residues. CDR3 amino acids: CASSLVGWTEAFF. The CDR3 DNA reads TGCGCCAGCAGCTTGGTAGGTTGGACTGAAGCTTTCTTT.

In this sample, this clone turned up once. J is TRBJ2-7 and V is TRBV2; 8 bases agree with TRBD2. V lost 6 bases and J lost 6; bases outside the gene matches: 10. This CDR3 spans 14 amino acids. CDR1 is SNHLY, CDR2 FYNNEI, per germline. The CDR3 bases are TGTGCCAGCAGGCAGCCGGGACTAGGTTTCGAGCAGTACTTC. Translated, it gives CASRQPGLGFEQYF.

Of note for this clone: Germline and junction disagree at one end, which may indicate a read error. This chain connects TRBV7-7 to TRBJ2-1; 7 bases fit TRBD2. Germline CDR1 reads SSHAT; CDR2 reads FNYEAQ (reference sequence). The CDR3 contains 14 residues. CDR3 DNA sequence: TGTGCTAGCAGCCAAGGGGAGGGATACAATGAGCAGTTCTTC. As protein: CASSQGEGYNEQFF.

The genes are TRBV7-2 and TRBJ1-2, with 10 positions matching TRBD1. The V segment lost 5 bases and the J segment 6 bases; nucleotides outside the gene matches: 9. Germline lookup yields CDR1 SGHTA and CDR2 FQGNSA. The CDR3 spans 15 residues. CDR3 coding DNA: TGTGCCAGCAGCCGAAACGGACAGGGGGGAGATGGCTACACCTTC. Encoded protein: CASSRNGQGGDGYTF.

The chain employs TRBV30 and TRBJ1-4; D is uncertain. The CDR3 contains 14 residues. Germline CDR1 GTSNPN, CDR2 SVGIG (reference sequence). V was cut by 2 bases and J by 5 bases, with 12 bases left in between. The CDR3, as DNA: TGTGCCTGGAGTCAACTTGGGCTAAATGAAAAACTGTTTTTT. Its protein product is CAWSQLGLNEKLFF.

CDR3 loop: CASSLVRASTDTQYF. The CDR3 nucleotides are TGTGCCAGCAGCTTAGTCAGGGCTAGCACAGATACGCAGTATTTT. V and J are TRBV11-2 and TRBJ2-3; D may be TRBD1 (5 bases). This CDR3 comprises 15 residues. V was shortened by 1 base and J by 0 bases, with 8 bases between the two germline ends. CDR1 and CDR2 (germline): SGHAT, FQNNGV.

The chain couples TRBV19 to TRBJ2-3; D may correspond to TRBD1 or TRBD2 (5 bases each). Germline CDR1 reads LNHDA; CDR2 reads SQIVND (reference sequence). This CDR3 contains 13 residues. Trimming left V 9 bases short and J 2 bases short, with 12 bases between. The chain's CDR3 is CASTGTATDTQYF. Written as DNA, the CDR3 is TGTGCCAGCACCGGGACGGCCACAGATACGCAGTATTTT.

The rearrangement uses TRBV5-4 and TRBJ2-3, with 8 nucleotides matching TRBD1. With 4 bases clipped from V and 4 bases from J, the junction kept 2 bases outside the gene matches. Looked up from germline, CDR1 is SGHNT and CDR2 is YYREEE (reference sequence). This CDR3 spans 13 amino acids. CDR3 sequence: CASSTQGADTQYF. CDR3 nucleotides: TGTGCCAGCAGCACACAGGGGGCAGATACGCAGTATTTT. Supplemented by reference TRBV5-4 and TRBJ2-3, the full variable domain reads ETGVTQSPTHLIKTRGQQVTLRCSSQSGHNTVSWYQQALGQGPQFIFQYYREEENGRGNFPPRFSGLQFPNYSSELNVNALELDDSALYLCASSTQGADTQYFGPGTRLTVL.

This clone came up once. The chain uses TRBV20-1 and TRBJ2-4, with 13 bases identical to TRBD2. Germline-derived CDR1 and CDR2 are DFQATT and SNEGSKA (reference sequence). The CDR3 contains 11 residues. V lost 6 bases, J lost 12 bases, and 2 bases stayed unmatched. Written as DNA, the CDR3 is TGCAGTGCGGGACTAGCGGGAACTCAGTACTTC. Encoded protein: CSAGLAGTQYF.